These T cell receptor delta chains were read from a single sample in a study of gamma-delta chains in newborns, infants, children. TCRdb made new clone calls on the reads using CATT. The sample yields 4,000 to 5,000 delta-chain clones, 38% seen once. Sequencing was done on a sample of blood. The receptors come from a child who received the measles vaccine. CDR3s include the opening cysteine and the closing phenylalanine or tryptophan. The D gene is left open where the match is weak. Not every row has a clone size; where given, it reads once, few, many or a size class.

j_call,d_call,clone_size,v_call,cdr3_aa,cdr3_nt
TRDJ1,-,medium-sized,TRDV2,CACDTNTDKLIF,TGTGCCTGTGACACCAACACCGATAAACTCATCTTT
TRDJ1,TRDD3,-,TRAV29/DV5,CAASDRWGIPLVSKDKLIF,TGTGCAGCAAGCGACCGGTGGGGGATACCCCTTGTAAGTAAGGATAAACTCATCTTT
TRDJ1,-,-,TRDV1,CALGDPQILLAGLIF,TGTGCTCTTGGGGACCCCCAGATACTCCTCGCAGGACTCATCTTT
TRDJ1,TRDD2,-,TRDV1,CALGDPVFLQKRESGCGKLIF,TGTGCTCTTGGGGACCCCGTCTTCCTACAAAAACGGGAATCGGGCTGCGGTAAACTCATCTTT
TRDJ1,TRDD3,-,TRDV1,CALGEFSYPLTGGYARLIF,TGTGCTCTTGGGGAGTTTTCCTACCCCCTTACTGGGGGATACGCGCGACTCATCTTT
TRDJ3,-,few,TRDV1,CALGLRILPQLGFEYSWDTRQMFF,TGTGCTCTTGGGCTCCGAATCTTACCGCAATTGGGGTTCGAATACTCCTGGGACACCCGACAGATGTTTTTC
TRDJ1,TRDD3,-,TRDV1,CALGGVPLLHEITGGSYTDKPIF,TGTGCTCTTGGGGGCGTTCCTCTCCTACACGAAATTACTGGGGGCTCGTACACCGATAAACCCATCTTT
TRDJ1,-,medium-sized,TRAV29/DV5,CAASKWFPTNHTDKLIF,TGTGCAGCAAGCAAATGGTTCCCTACGAACCACACCGATAAACTCATCTTT
TRDJ1,-,medium-sized,TRDV1,CALGEKIGFLRYGRDTLYTDKLIF,TGTGCTCTTGGGGAAAAGATAGGCTTCCTACGGTACGGAAGGGATACGCTGTACACCGATAAACTCATCTTT
TRDJ1,-,-,TRDV3,CAFPDPSYTGGTHTDKLIF,TGTGCCTTTCCTGATCCTTCCTATACTGGGGGTACCCACACCGATAAACTCATCTTT